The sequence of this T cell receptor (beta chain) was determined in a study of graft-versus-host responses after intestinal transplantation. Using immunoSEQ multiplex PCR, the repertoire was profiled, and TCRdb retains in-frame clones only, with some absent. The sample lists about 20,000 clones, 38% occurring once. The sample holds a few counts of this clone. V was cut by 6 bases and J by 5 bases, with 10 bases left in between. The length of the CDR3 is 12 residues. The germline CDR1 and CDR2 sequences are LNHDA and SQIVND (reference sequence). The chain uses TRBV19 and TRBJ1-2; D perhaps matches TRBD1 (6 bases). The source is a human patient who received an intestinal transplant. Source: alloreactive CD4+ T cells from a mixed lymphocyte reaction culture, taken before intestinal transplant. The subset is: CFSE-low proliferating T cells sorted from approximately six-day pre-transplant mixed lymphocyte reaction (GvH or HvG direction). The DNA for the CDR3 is TGTGCCAGTAGCATCAGGGGATATGGCTACACCTTC. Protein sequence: CASSIRGYGYTF.